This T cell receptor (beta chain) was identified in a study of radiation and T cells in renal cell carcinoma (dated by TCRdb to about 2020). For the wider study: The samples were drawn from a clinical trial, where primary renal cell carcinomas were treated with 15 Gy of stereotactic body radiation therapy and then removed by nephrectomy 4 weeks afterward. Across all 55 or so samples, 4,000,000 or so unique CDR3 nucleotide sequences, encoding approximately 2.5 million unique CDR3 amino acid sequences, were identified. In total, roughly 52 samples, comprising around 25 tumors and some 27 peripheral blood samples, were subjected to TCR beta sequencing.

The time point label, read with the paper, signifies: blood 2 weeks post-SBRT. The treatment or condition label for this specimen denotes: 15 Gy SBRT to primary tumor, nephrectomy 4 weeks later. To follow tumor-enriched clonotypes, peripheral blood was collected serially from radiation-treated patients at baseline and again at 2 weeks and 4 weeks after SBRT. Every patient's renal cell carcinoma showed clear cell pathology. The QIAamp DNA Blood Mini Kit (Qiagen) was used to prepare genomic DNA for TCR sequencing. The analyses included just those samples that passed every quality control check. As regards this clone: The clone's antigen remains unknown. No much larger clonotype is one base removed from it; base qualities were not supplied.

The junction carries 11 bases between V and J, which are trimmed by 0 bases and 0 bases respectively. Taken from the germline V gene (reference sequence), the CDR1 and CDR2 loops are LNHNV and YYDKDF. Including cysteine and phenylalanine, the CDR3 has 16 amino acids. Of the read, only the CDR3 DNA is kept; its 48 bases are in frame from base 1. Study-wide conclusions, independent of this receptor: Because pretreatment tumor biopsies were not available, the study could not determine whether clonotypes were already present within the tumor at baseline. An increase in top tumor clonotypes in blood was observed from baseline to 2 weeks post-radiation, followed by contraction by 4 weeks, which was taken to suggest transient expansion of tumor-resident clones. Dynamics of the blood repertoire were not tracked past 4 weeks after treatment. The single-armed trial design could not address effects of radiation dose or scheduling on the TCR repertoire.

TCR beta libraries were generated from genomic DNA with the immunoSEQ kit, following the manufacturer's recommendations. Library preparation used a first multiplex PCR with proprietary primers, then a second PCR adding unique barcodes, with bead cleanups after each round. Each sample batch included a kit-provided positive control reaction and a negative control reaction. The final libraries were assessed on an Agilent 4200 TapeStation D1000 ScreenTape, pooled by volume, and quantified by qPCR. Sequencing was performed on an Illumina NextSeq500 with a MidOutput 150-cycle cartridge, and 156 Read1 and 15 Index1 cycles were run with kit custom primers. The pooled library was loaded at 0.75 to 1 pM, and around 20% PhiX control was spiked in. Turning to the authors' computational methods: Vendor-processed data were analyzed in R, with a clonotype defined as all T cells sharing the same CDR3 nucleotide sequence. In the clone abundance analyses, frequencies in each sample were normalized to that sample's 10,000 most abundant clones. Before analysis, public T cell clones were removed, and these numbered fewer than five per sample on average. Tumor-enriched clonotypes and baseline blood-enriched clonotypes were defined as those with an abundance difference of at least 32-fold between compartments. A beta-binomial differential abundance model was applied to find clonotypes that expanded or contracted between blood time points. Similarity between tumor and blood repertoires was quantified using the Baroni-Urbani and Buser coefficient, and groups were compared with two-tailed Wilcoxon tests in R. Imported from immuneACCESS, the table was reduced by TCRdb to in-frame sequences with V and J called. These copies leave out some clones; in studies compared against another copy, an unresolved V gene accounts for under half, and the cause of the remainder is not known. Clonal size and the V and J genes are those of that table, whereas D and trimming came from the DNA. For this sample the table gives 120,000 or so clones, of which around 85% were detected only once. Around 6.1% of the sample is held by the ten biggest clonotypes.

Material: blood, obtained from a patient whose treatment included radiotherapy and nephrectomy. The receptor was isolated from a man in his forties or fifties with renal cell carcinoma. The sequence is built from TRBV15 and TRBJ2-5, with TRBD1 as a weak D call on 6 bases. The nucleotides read TGTGCCACCAGCAGAGACAGGGGCTTTAACCAAGAGACCCAGTACTTC. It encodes CATSRDRGFNQETQYF.